Listed here are 3 T cell receptor beta chains from one sample, sequenced in a study of shared clonotypes between healthy human individuals. The protocol was immunoSEQ multiplex PCR, while the TCRdb copy is restricted to in-frame clones and leaves out a portion. The sample has some 300,000 clones, roughly 80% seen once. The sequencing sample was made of memory CD4+ T cells sorted from blood. Stated subset: CD45RA-negative fraction. These receptors originate from a man aged 25 to 40 in good health.

The rearrangement uses TRBV19 and TRBJ2-2; D call uncertain. The CDR3 is 14 amino acids. Germline V CDR1 and CDR2: LNHDA, SQIVND (reference sequence). V was pared by 0 bases and J by 4 bases, with 6 bases between. The CDR3 spells CASSIEGSTGELFF. CDR3 nucleotides: TGTGCCAGTAGTATAGAGGGCAGCACCGGGGAGCTGTTTTTT.

This rearrangement joins TRBV5-1 to TRBJ2-1; TRBD2 matches at 8 bases. The V and J ends lost 3 bases and 5 bases, in that order; junction bases with no gene match: 4. Germline V CDR1 and CDR2: SGHRS, YFSETQ. This CDR3 contains 14 residues. CDR3 nucleotide sequence: TGCGCCAGCAGCTCGAGCGGGAGTGACAATGAGCAGTTCTTC. This codes for CASSSSGSDNEQFF. Supplemented by reference TRBV5-1 and TRBJ2-1, the full variable domain reads KAGVTQTPRYLIKTRGQQVTLSCSPISGHRSVSWYQQTPGQGLQFLFEYFSETQRNKGNFPGRFSGRQFSNSRSEMNVSTLELGDSALYLCASSSSGSDNEQFFGPGTRLTVL.

This chain uses TRBV7-2 with TRBJ2-3; D remains ambiguous. Deletions cut 0 bases from V and 5 bases from J, with 9 bases between. The germline gives CDR1 SGHTA, CDR2 FQGNSA. This CDR3 comprises 14 residues. Here the CDR3 DNA reads TGTGCCAGCAGCTTAGCTCTAGTACAAGATACGCAGTATTTT. Translation gives CASSLALVQDTQYF.